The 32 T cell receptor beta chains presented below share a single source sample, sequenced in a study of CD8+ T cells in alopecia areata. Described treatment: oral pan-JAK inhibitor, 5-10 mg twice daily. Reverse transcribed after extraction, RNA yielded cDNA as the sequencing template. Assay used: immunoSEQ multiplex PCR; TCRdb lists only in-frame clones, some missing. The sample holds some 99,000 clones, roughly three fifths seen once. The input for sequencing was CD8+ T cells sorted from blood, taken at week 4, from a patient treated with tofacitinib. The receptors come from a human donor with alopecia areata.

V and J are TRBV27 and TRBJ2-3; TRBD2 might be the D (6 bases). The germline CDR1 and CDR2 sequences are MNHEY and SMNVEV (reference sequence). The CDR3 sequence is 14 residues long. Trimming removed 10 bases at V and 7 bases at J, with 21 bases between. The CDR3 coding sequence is TGTGCCACCGCGGGACCTCCCGGTTATAATACGCAGTATTTT. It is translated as CATAGPPGYNTQYF.

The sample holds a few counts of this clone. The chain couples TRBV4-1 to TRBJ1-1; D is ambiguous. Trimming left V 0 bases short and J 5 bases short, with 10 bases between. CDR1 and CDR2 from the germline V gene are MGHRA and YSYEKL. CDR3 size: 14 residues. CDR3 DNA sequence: TGCGCCAGCAGCCAAGAGGGCATGCGGACTGAAGCTTTCTTT. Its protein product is CASSQEGMRTEAFF.

The CDR3 DNA sequence: TGTGCCAGCAGCCCGGGAGTAACCGGGGAGCTGTTTTTT. It specifies CASSPGVTGELFF. The V call is TRBV7-8, the J call TRBJ2-2; a possible D gene is TRBD2 (6 bases). Between the trimmed V and J ends, which lost 5 bases and 5 bases, there was a span of 9 bases. The CDR3 runs to 13 residues. Germline loops: CDR1 SGHVS, CDR2 FQNEAQ.

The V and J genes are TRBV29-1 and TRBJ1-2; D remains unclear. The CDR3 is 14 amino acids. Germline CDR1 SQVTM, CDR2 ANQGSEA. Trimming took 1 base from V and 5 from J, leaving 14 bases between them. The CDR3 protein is CSVEAHPSRYGYTF. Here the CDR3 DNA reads TGCAGCGTTGAAGCTCACCCTTCGAGGTATGGCTACACCTTC.

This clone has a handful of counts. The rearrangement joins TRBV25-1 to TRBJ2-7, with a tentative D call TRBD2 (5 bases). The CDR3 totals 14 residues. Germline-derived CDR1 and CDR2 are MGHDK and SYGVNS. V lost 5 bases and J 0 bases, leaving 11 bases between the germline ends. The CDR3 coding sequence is TGTGCCAGCAGTAACTCCGGGAACTCCTACGAGCAGTACTTC. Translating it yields CASSNSGNSYEQYF.

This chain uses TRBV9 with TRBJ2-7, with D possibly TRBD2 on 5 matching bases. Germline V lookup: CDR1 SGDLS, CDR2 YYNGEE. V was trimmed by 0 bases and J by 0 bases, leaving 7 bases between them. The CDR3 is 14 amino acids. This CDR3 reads CASSVGGSSYEQYF. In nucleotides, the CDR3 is TGTGCCAGCAGCGTAGGCGGGTCCTCCTACGAGCAGTACTTC.

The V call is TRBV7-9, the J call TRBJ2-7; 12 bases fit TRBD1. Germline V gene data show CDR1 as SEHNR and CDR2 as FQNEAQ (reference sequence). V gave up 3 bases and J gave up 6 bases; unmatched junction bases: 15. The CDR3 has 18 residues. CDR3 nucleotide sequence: TGTGCCAGCAGCTTCACCCCCGGCGAGGGGACAGGGGGCCGCGAGCAGTACTTC. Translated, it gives CASSFTPGEGTGGREQYF.

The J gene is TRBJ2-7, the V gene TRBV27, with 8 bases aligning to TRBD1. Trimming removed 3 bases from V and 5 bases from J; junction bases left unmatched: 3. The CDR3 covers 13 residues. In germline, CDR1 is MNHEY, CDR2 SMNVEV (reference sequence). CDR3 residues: CASSLAGGNEQYF. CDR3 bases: TGTGCCAGCAGTTTGGCAGGGGGCAACGAGCAGTACTTC.

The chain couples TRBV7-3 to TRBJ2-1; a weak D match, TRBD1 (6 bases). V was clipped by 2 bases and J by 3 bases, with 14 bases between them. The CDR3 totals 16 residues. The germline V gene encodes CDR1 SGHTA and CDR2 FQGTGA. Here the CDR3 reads CASSLGIGQRYNEQFF. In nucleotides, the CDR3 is TGTGCCAGCAGCTTAGGTATCGGACAGCGCTACAATGAGCAGTTCTTC.

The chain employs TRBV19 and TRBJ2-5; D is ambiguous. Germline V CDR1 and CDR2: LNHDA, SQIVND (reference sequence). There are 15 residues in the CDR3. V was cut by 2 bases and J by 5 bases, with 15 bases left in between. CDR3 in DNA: TGTGCCAGTAGTATATCTTCCAGCGTCTACGAGACCCAGTACTTC. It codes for CASSISSSVYETQYF.

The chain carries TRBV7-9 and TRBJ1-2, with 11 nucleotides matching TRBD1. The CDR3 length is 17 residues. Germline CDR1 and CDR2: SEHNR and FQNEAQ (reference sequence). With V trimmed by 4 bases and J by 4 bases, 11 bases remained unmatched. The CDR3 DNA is TGTGCCAGCAGCTCCAATGGACAGGGGGCGGAGGGCTATGGCTACACCTTC. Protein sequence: CASSSNGQGAEGYGYTF. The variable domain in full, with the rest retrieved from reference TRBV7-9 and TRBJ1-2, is DTGVSQNPRHKITKRGQNVTFRCDPISEHNRLYWYRQTLGQGPEFLTYFQNEAQLEKSRLLSDRFSAERPKGSFSTLEIQRTEQGDSAMYLCASSSNGQGAEGYGYTFGSGTRLTVV.

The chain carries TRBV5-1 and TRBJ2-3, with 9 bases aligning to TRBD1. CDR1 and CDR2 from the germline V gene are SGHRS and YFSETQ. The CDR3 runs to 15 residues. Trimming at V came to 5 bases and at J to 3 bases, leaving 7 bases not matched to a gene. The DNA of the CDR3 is TGCGCCAGCAGTTCCGGGACAGGGCGGACAGATACGCAGTATTTT. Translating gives CASSSGTGRTDTQYF.

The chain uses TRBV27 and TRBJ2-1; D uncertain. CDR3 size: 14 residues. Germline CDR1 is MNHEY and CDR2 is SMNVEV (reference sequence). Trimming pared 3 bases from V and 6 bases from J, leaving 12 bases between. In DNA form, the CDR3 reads TGTGCCAGCAGTTTCCCCGGACGGAGCAATGAGCAGTTCTTC. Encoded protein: CASSFPGRSNEQFF.

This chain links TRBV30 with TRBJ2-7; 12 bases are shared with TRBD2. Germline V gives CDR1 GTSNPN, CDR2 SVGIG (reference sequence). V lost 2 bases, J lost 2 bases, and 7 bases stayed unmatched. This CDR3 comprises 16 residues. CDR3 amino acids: CAWSKTSGRITYEQYF. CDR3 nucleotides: TGTGCCTGGAGTAAAACTAGCGGGAGGATAACCTACGAGCAGTACTTC.

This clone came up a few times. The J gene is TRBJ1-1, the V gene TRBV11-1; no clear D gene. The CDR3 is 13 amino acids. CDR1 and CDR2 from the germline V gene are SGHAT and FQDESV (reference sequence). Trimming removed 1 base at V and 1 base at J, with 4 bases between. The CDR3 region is CASSLGENTEAFF. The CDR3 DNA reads TGTGCCAGCAGCTTAGGTGAGAACACTGAAGCTTTCTTT.

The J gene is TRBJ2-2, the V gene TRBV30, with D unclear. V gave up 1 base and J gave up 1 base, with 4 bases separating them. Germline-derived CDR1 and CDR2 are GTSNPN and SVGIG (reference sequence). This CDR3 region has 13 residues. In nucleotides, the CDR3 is TGTGCCTGGAGTGCAGGGAACACCGGGGAGCTGTTTTTT. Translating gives CAWSAGNTGELFF.

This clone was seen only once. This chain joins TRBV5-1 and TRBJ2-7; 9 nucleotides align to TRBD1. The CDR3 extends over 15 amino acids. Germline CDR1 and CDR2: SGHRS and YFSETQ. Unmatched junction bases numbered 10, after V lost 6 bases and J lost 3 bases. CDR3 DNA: TGCGCCAGCAATCCGACAGGGGGACAGATCTACGAGCAGTACTTC. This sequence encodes CASNPTGGQIYEQYF.

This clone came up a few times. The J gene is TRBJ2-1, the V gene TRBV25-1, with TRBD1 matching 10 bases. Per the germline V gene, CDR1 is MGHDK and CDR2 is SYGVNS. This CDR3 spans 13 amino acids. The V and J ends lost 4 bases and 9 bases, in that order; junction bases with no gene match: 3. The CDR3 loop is CASSGQGAIEQFF. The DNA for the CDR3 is TGTGCCAGCAGTGGACAGGGGGCGATTGAGCAGTTCTTC. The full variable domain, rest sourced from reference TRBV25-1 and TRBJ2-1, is EADIYQTPRYLVIGTGKKITLECSQTMGHDKMYWYQQDPGMELHLIHYSYGVNSTEKGDLSSESTVSRIRTEHFPLTLESARPSHTSQYLCASSGQGAIEQFFGPGTRLTVL.

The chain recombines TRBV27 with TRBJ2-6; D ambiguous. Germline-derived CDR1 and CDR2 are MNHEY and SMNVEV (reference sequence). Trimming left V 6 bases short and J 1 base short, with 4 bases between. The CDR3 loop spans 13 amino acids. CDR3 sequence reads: CASSWSGANVLTF. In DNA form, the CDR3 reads TGTGCCAGCAGCTGGTCTGGGGCCAACGTCCTGACTTTC.

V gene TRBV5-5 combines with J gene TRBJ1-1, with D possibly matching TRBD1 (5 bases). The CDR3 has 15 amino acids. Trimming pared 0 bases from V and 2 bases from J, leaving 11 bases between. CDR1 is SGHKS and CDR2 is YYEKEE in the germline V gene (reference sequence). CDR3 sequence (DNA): TGTGCCAGCAGCTTGGTTTCTGGGGGAAACACTGAAGCTTTCTTT. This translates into CASSLVSGGNTEAFF.

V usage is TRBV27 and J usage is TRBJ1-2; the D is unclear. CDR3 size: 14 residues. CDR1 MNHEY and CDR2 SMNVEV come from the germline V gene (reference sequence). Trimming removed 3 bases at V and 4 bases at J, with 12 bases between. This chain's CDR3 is CASSFSLGGYGYTF. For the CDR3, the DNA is TGTGCCAGCAGTTTCAGCCTCGGAGGCTATGGCTACACCTTC.

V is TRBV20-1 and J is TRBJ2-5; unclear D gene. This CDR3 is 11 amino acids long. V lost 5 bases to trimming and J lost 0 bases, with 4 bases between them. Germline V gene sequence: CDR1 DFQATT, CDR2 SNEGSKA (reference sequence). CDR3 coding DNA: TGCAGTGCTTCCTACCAAGAGACCCAGTACTTC. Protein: CSASYQETQYF.

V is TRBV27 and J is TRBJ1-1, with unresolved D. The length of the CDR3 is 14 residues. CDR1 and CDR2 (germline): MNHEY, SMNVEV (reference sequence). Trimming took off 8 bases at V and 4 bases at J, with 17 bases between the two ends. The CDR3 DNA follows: TGTGCCAGCTCCCTTGCATCGGGGAGCACTGAAGCTTTCTTT. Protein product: CASSLASGSTEAFF.

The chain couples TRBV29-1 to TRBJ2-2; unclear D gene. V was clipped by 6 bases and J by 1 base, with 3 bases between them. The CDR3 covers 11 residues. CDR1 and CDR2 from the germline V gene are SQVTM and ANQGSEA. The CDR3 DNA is TGCAGCGTCCTGAACACCGGGGAGCTGTTTTTT. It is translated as CSVLNTGELFF.

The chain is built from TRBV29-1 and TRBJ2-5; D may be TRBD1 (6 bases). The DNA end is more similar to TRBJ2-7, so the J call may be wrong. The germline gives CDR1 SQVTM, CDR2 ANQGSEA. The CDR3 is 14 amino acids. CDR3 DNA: TGCAGCGTTGTCATCAGGGGAGCCGTCTACGAGCAGTACTTC. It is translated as CSVVIRGAVYEQYF.

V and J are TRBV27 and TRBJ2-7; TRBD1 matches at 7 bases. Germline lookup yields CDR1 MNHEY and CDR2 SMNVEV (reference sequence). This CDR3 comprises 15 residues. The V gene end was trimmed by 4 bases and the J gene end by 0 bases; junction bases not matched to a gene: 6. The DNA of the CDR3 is TGTGCCAGCAGTTCGGGACAGACGAGCTCCTACGAGCAGTACTTC. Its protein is CASSSGQTSSYEQYF.

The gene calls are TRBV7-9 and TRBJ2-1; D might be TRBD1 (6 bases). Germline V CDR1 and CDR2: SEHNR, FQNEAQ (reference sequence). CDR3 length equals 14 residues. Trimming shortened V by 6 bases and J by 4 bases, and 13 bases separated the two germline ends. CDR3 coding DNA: TGTGCCAGCAGTTTTTCTCAGGGGTACAATGAGCAGTTCTTC. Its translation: CASSFSQGYNEQFF.

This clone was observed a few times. Written as DNA, the CDR3 is TGCAGCGGCTCGTACAATGAGCAGTTCTTC. Translating it yields CSGSYNEQFF. V is TRBV29-1 and J is TRBJ2-1; D unclear. Germline values: CDR1 SQVTM, CDR2 ANQGSEA. The ends were cut back, 7 bases at V and 4 bases at J, with 5 bases in the middle. This CDR3 spans 10 amino acids.

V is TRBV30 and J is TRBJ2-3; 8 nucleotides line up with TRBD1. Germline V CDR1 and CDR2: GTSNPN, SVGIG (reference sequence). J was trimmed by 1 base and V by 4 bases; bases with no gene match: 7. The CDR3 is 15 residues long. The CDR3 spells CAWNLGTGGTDTQYF. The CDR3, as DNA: TGTGCCTGGAACCTCGGGACAGGCGGCACAGATACGCAGTATTTT.

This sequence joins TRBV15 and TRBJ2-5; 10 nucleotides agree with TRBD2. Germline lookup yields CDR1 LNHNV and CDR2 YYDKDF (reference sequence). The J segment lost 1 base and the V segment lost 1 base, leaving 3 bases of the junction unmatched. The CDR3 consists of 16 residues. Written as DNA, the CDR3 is TGTGCCACCAGCAGAGGGACTAGCGGCCCCCAAGAGACCCAGTACTTC. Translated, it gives CATSRGTSGPQETQYF.

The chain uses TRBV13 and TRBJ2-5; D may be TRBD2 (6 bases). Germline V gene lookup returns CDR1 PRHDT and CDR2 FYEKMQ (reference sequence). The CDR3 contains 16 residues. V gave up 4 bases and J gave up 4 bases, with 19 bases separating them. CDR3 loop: CASSSADFGRSETQYF. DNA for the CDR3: TGTGCCAGCAGCTCCGCAGATTTTGGGAGGTCAGAGACCCAGTACTTC.

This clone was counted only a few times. The CDR3 is CASSLDGTGGYDEQFF. Written as DNA, the CDR3 is TGCGCCAGCAGCTTGGACGGGACAGGGGGCTATGATGAGCAGTTCTTC. The V call is TRBV5-1, the J call TRBJ2-1; TRBD1 agrees at 12 bases. J lost 8 bases, V lost 0 bases, and 6 bases had no gene match. This CDR3 has 16 amino acids. Germline loops: CDR1 SGHRS, CDR2 YFSETQ.